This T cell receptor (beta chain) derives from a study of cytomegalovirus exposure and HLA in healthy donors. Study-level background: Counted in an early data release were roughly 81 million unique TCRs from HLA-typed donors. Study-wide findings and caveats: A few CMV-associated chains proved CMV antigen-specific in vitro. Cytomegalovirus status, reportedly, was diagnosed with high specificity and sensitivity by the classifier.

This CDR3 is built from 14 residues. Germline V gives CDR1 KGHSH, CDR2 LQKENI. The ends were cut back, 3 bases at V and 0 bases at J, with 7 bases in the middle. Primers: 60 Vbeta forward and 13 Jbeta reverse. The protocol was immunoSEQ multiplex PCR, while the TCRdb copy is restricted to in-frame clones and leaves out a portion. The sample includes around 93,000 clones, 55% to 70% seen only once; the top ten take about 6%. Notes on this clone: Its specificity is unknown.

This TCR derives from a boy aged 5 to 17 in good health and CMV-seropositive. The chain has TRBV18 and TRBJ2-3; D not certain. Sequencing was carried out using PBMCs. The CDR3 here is CASSPTSSTDTQYF. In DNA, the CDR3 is TGTGCCAGCTCACCCACGAGCAGCACAGATACGCAGTATTTT.